The 28 T cell receptor beta chains below were found in one sample sequenced in a study of blood T cell repertoires in COVID-19. TCRdb's table, derived via immunoSEQ multiplex PCR, lists solely in-frame clones and lacks some. The sample lists some 120,000 clones; around three quarters were seen once. Sequenced sample: peripheral blood. The receptors stem from a middle-aged man with active or convalescent COVID-19.

The rearrangement uses TRBV6-5 and TRBJ1-2; 9 bases line up with TRBD1. CDR3 size: 15 residues. V dropped 0 bases and J dropped 4; count of bases not matched to a gene: 3. In germline, CDR1 is MNHEY, CDR2 SVGAGI. The CDR3 protein is CASSYSGQGFYGYTF. The CDR3, as DNA: TGTGCCAGCAGTTACTCGGGACAGGGATTCTATGGCTACACCTTC.

This sequence joins TRBV4-1 and TRBJ1-5, with TRBD1 matching 9 bases. After removal of 4 bases from V and 4 bases from J, the junction contained 5 bases not matched to a gene. This CDR3 is 15 amino acids long. From germline, CDR1 is MGHRA and CDR2 YSYEKL. The CDR3 DNA follows: TGCGCCAGCAGCCGGGACAGGGCACTAAATCAGCCCCAGCATTTT. Translated, it gives CASSRDRALNQPQHF.

The chain joins TRBV6-2 or TRBV6-3 to TRBJ1-5, with D hard to call. With 6 bases removed from V and 4 bases from J, the gap between germline ends came to 10 bases. The CDR3 is 13 amino acids. Germline V gene lookup returns CDR1 MNHEY and CDR2 SVGEGT. This CDR3 is CASSAGENQPQHF. In DNA form, the CDR3 reads TGTGCCAGCAGCGCTGGGGAGAATCAGCCCCAGCATTTT.

DNA of the CDR3: TGTGCCAGCAGTCCCGGGACACCCAACACCGGGGAGCTGTTTTTT. Translated, it gives CASSPGTPNTGELFF. This chain uses TRBV11-3 with TRBJ2-2, with a weak D call TRBD1 (6 bases). Per germline, CDR1 SGHNT and CDR2 YENEEA. V lost 6 bases and J 2 bases, leaving 13 bases between the germline ends. This CDR3 contains 15 residues.

The chain employs TRBV25-1 and TRBJ2-7; weak D call: TRBD2 (5 bases). CDR1 is MGHDK, CDR2 SYGVNS, per germline. This CDR3 is 15 amino acids long. Trimming left V 5 bases short and J 2 bases short, with 16 bases between. CDR3 sequence reads: CASSLREHTTYEQYF. Written as DNA, the CDR3 is TGTGCCAGCAGTCTCCGGGAACATACCACCTACGAGCAGTACTTC.

V is TRBV2 and J is TRBJ1-2; TRBD1 is a possible D gene (6 bases). The CDR3 spans 12 residues. From germline, CDR1 is SNHLY and CDR2 FYNNEI. In DNA, the CDR3 is TGTCGTACAGGGCGGTTCGGCTATGGCTACACCTTC. It translates to CRTGRFGYGYTF.

This clone was seen a few times. The chain joins TRBV6-4 to TRBJ2-1; the D gene is possibly TRBD2 (5 bases). Trimming pared 6 bases from V and 6 bases from J, leaving 12 bases between. Germline CDR1 is MRHNA and CDR2 is SNTAGT. The CDR3 length is 13 residues. The CDR3 DNA sequence: TGTGCCAGCAGGGGCACTAGATCCAATGAGCAGTTCTTC. It yields the protein CASRGTRSNEQFF.

The chain recombines TRBV5-1 with TRBJ1-5; TRBD1 is a possible D gene (5 bases). The CDR3 runs 16 residues. Trimming removed 4 bases at V and 5 bases at J, with 19 bases between. CDR1 and CDR2 from the germline V gene are SGHRS and YFSETQ. For the CDR3, the DNA is TGCGCCAGCAGCCTCAGGGCCGCCTCGGTTGATCAGCCCCAGCATTTT. The encoded protein is CASSLRAASVDQPQHF.

The CDR3 coding sequence is TGCGCCAGCAGTGAGACACAGGGGCGAGCTTTCTTT. Its translation is CASSETQGRAFF. The chain uses TRBV10-1 and TRBJ1-1; 7 bases are a match to TRBD1. The CDR3 is 12 amino acids. The germline gives CDR1 WNHNN, CDR2 SYGVQD (reference sequence). Unmatched junction bases numbered 4, after V lost 2 bases and J lost 10 bases.

Notes on this clone: The junction does not match germline at one end; this may be a read error. This rearrangement joins TRBV27 to TRBJ1-2, with a weak D call TRBD1 (6 bases). The CDR3 contains 12 residues. Looked up from germline, CDR1 is MNHEY and CDR2 is SMNVEV (reference sequence). The CDR3 coding sequence is TGTGCCAGCAGTTTTTTAGGGGGACGACCCAGCTTC. Translated: CASSFLGGRPSF.

This clone was seen more than once but under ten times. The chain is built from TRBV10-3 and TRBJ1-3; 8 nucleotides agree with TRBD1. The V gene end was trimmed by 6 bases and the J gene end by 4 bases; junction bases not matched to a gene: 2. Germline-derived CDR1 and CDR2 are ENHRY and SYGVKD. This CDR3 region has 13 residues. CDR3 loop: CAIRDREGNTIYF. The CDR3 DNA is TGTGCCATCAGGGACAGGGAAGGAAACACCATATATTTT.

This clone was recorded a few times. This chain links TRBV7-6 with TRBJ2-7; TRBD1 matches at 7 bases. Per the germline V gene, CDR1 is SGHVS and CDR2 is FNYEAQ. The CDR3 extends over 11 amino acids. DNA for the CDR3: TGTGGGACGCAGGGGGCCTACGAGCAGTACTTC. It yields the protein CGTQGAYEQYF.

This chain connects TRBV5-5 to TRBJ2-1, with TRBD2 matching over 14 bases. Per germline, CDR1 SGHKS and CDR2 YYEKEE (reference sequence). CDR3 length equals 18 residues. After removal of 3 bases from V and 0 bases from J, the junction contained 5 bases not matched to a gene. The CDR3 protein is CASSSPGTSGSSYNEQFF. In DNA, the CDR3 is TGTGCCAGCAGCTCCCCGGGGACTAGCGGGAGCTCCTACAATGAGCAGTTCTTC.

The chain recombines TRBV27 with TRBJ2-5; 9 nucleotides agree with TRBD1. Germline CDR1 and CDR2: MNHEY and SMNVEV (reference sequence). The CDR3 length is 14 residues. V gave up 5 bases and J gave up 5 bases; unmatched junction bases: 6. Here the CDR3 reads CASSERTGEETQYF. DNA for the CDR3: TGTGCCAGCAGTGAAAGGACAGGGGAGGAGACCCAGTACTTC.

The DNA of the CDR3 is TGTGCCAGCAGTCGGGGGGACCAGCCCCAGCATTTT. Translation gives CASSRGDQPQHF. The V and J genes are TRBV4-2 and TRBJ1-5; a weak D match, TRBD1 (5 bases). Per the germline V gene, CDR1 is LGHNA and CDR2 is YNFKEQ. The V gene lost 6 bases and the J gene lost 7 bases, with 10 bases spanning the gap. The CDR3 contains 12 residues.

This clone was found a few times. This chain joins TRBV6-1 and TRBJ2-2; D gene ambiguous. The V gene lost 1 base and the J gene lost 4 bases, with 4 bases spanning the gap. Germline CDR1 MNHNS, CDR2 SASEGT. The CDR3 extends over 13 amino acids. This chain's CDR3 is CASSEVSTGELFF. The DNA of the CDR3 is TGTGCCAGCAGTGAAGTCTCCACCGGGGAGCTGTTTTTT.

The J gene is TRBJ2-3, the V gene TRBV7-2; TRBD2 matches 7 bases. The CDR3 totals 15 residues. Germline CDR1 and CDR2: SGHTA and FQGNSA. With V trimmed by 3 bases and J by 2 bases, 5 bases remained unmatched. The CDR3 DNA reads as TGTGCCAGCAGCTTTAGCGGGTTCTCCACAGATACGCAGTATTTT. Protein sequence: CASSFSGFSTDTQYF.

This chain uses TRBV7-6 with TRBJ2-1; 11 nucleotides agree with TRBD2. In germline, CDR1 is SGHVS, CDR2 FNYEAQ. Trimming at V came to 5 bases and at J to 5 bases, leaving 5 bases not matched to a gene. The CDR3 spans 15 residues. CDR3 bases: TGTGCCAGCAGCGACACTAGCGGGAGTCACAATGAGCAGTTCTTC. Protein sequence: CASSDTSGSHNEQFF.

The chain employs TRBV19 and TRBJ1-5; D is undetermined. Deletions cut 7 bases from V and 7 bases from J, with 14 bases between. CDR3 length: 13 amino acids. Looked up from germline, CDR1 is LNHDA and CDR2 is SQIVND (reference sequence). The chain's CDR3 is CASTPTEGQPQHF. CDR3 in DNA: TGTGCCAGTACCCCTACAGAGGGCCAGCCCCAGCATTTT.

This sequence joins TRBV6-5 and TRBJ2-7; TRBD1 agrees at 7 bases. This CDR3 has 15 residues. The V segment lost 6 bases and the J segment 2 bases; nucleotides outside the gene matches: 10. Germline V CDR1 and CDR2: MNHEY, SVGAGI. CDR3 DNA: TGTGCCAGCAGCCCCTGGGACAGCCCTCCCTACGAGCAGTACTTC. Residues: CASSPWDSPPYEQYF.

The chain is built from TRBV4-1 and TRBJ2-2, with D unclear. Trimming stripped 1 base from V and 5 bases from J, with 11 bases between. CDR3 length equals 15 residues. Germline-derived CDR1 and CDR2 are MGHRA and YSYEKL. This CDR3 reads CASSQGPGFTGELFF. The CDR3 nucleotides read TGCGCCAGCAGCCAAGGCCCCGGGTTTACCGGGGAGCTGTTTTTT.

This clone was recorded a few times. This chain joins TRBV5-6 and TRBJ2-3, with 11 bases that match TRBD1. This CDR3 is 14 amino acids long. Germline lookup yields CDR1 SGHDT and CDR2 YYEEEE. J gave up 5 bases and V 3 bases, and 2 bases lay outside the gene matches. This CDR3 is CASSWDRGRDTQYF. CDR3 in DNA: TGTGCCAGCAGCTGGGACAGGGGGAGAGATACGCAGTATTTT.

The chain recombines TRBV18 with TRBJ2-7; 11 nucleotides match TRBD1. The germline V gene has CDR1 KGHSH and CDR2 LQKENI. This CDR3 spans 14 amino acids. V lost 3 bases and J lost 3; bases outside the gene matches: 1. The CDR3 DNA follows: TGTGCCAGCTCACCGGGACAGGGGGTCTACGAGCAGTACTTC. It encodes CASSPGQGVYEQYF.

The gene calls are TRBV30 and TRBJ2-2; TRBD1 matches 9 bases. The V and J ends lost 4 bases and 4 bases, in that order; junction bases with no gene match: 4. The CDR3 covers 14 residues. Germline V CDR1 and CDR2: GTSNPN, SVGIG (reference sequence). The CDR3 sequence: CAWKSQGATGELFF. CDR3 DNA: TGTGCCTGGAAGTCACAGGGGGCCACCGGGGAGCTGTTTTTT.

CDR3 sequence (DNA): TGCGCCAGCAGCCCCTATGACAGGAGCTATGGCTACACCTTC. Its translation is CASSPYDRSYGYTF. The V call is TRBV4-1, the J call TRBJ1-2, with D perhaps TRBD1 (6 bases). V dropped 4 bases and J dropped 4 bases, with 13 bases sitting between them. The V gene's germline CDR1 is MGHRA and CDR2 YSYEKL. The CDR3 consists of 14 residues.

The CDR3 region is CASSLQGFSKNIQYF. CDR3 DNA sequence: TGTGCCAGCAGTCTTCAGGGATTTTCCAAAAACATTCAGTACTTC. The chain recombines TRBV28 with TRBJ2-4; maybe TRBD1 (5 bases). Looked up from germline, CDR1 is MDHEN and CDR2 is SYDVKM. The CDR3 extends over 15 amino acids. V was cut by 5 bases and J by 2 bases, with 13 bases left in between.

The chain couples TRBV24-1 to TRBJ1-2; 7 bases map to TRBD1. V gave up 7 bases and J gave up 0 bases; unmatched junction bases: 7. CDR1 is KGHDR and CDR2 is SFDVKD in the germline V gene. This CDR3 has 15 amino acids. The CDR3 DNA is TGTGCCACCAGCCCGGGGGGGACAGCTAACTATGGCTACACCTTC. As protein: CATSPGGTANYGYTF.

This sequence joins TRBV29-1 and TRBJ1-1, with 8 bases that match TRBD1. Germline V lookup: CDR1 SQVTM, CDR2 ANQGSEA. The CDR3 has 12 amino acids. After removal of 6 bases from V and 5 bases from J, the junction contained 5 bases not matched to a gene. As DNA, the CDR3 is TGCAGCGTCTCGACAGGGGTTACTGAAGCTTTCTTT. Translating it yields CSVSTGVTEAFF.